Following are 22 T cell receptor beta chains from one sample sequenced in a study of human T cells and chemical hapten exposure. Stated time point: pre-sensitization, week 0. Treatment here: therapeutic diphenylcyclopropenone sensitization with weekly scalp DPC. TCRdb reprocessed the RACE reads with MiXCR, giving one entry per CDR3 protein. The sample carries around 120,000 distinct CDR3 sequences, around an eighth recorded once. The sample here was whole blood, taken in connection with sensitization to the hapten diphenylcyclopropenone (DPC). The receptors here all came from a woman aged 18-29 years with alopecia areata. Some clones in this sample may be carry-over from other donors' samples.

This clonotype was seen only a few times. The chain couples TRBV4-3 to TRBJ1-3; perhaps TRBD1 as D (6 bases). CDR3 length: 16 amino acids. CDR1 and CDR2 (germline): LGHNA, YSLEER. Trimming took off 3 bases at V and 3 bases at J, with 15 bases between the two ends. The CDR3 protein is CASSQGVAGVGNTIYF. The CDR3 bases are TGCGCCAGCAGCCAGGGTGTTGCAGGGGTTGGAAACACCATATATTTT.

This clonotype has a handful of counts. The V gene is TRBV28, the J gene TRBJ1-2; 10 bases fit TRBD1. V shed 3 bases, J shed 11 bases, and the junction held 6 bases outside the gene matches. The germline V gene encodes CDR1 MDHEN and CDR2 SYDVKM. This CDR3 is built from 13 residues. The CDR3 region is CASSFRDRGEYTF. The CDR3 region has the DNA TGTGCCAGCAGTTTTAGGGACAGGGGTGAATACACCTTC.

This clonotype has more than one count but fewer than ten. The chain carries TRBV24-1 and TRBJ2-2; perhaps TRBD2 as D (7 bases). V lost 5 bases and J lost 4, with 13 bases in between. Germline CDR1 reads KGHDR; CDR2 reads SFDVKD. CDR3 length: 15 residues. The CDR3, as DNA: TGTGCCACCAGTGCCGGGGGGCTCGGCACCGGGGAGCTGTTTTTT. The encoded protein is CATSAGGLGTGELFF.

This clonotype was seen a few times. The rearrangement uses TRBV11-2 and TRBJ2-6; either TRBD1 or TRBD2 may supply D (5 bases each). The CDR3 covers 18 residues. V lost 6 bases, J lost 0 bases, and 18 bases lay in between. The germline CDR1 and CDR2 sequences are SGHAT and FQNNGV. CDR3 sequence: CASRRSPGPTSGANVLTF. The DNA for the CDR3 is TGTGCCAGCAGACGATCACCGGGACCGACCTCTGGGGCCAACGTCCTGACTTTC.

The V and J genes are TRBV20-1 and TRBJ2-1; the D is unclear. The CDR3 loop spans 15 amino acids. In germline, CDR1 is DFQATT, CDR2 SNEGSKA (reference sequence). V was cut by 5 bases and J by 4 bases, with 18 bases left in between. The CDR3: CSALEARIRYNEQFF. Written as DNA, the CDR3 is TGCAGTGCTTTGGAAGCGAGAATCCGATACAATGAGCAGTTCTTC.

In its sample, this clonotype was seen a few times. The genes are TRBV5-1 and TRBJ1-4; the D is unclear. There are 14 residues in the CDR3. CDR1 and CDR2 (germline): SGHRS, YFSETQ. V lost 0 bases, J lost 8 bases, and 11 bases lay in between. The CDR3 region is CASSLGHPTEKLFF. The DNA of the CDR3 is TGCGCCAGCAGCTTGGGACATCCTACAGAAAAACTGTTTTTT.

V gene TRBV11-2 combines with J gene TRBJ1-3; the D gene is possibly TRBD1 (5 bases). The CDR3 sequence is 15 residues long. CDR1 SGHAT and CDR2 FQNNGV come from the germline V gene. The V end was cut by 5 bases, the J end by 2 bases, with 13 bases between. CDR3 bases: TGTGCCAGCAGCCCGATGGGGCTCGCTGGAAACACCATATATTTT. This gives the protein CASSPMGLAGNTIYF.

This clonotype has a count of ten or more. V usage is TRBV7-3 and J usage is TRBJ1-1; perhaps TRBD1 as D (5 bases). CDR3 length: 13 residues. The germline V gene encodes CDR1 SGHTA and CDR2 FQGTGA. V was clipped by 5 bases and J by 1 base, with 8 bases between them. CDR3 sequence reads: CASSTGTNTEAFF. As DNA, the CDR3 is TGTGCCAGCAGCACTGGGACGAACACTGAAGCTTTCTTT.

This chain connects TRBV7-2 to TRBJ2-3; D ambiguous. Germline CDR1 and CDR2: SGHTA and FQGNSA. The CDR3 has 14 residues. Trimming removed 5 bases at V and 0 bases at J, with 9 bases between. As DNA, the CDR3 is TGTGCCAGCAGCCTTCGCCAAAGCACAGATACGCAGTATTTT. As protein: CASSLRQSTDTQYF.

This clonotype was counted at least ten times. This chain links TRBV7-9 with TRBJ2-5; TRBD1 or TRBD2 may be the D gene (6 bases each). CDR1 and CDR2 (germline): SEHNR, FQNEAQ (reference sequence). The CDR3 has 14 amino acids. The germline V and J ends were trimmed by 9 bases and 5 bases, with 19 bases remaining between them. The CDR3 bases are TGTGCCAGTACCAGGGGACTCCCCCCCGAGACCCAGTACTTC. Amino acid sequence: CASTRGLPPETQYF.

The genes are TRBV7-9 and TRBJ1-2; D ambiguous. The germline gives CDR1 SEHNR, CDR2 FQNEAQ (reference sequence). V gave up 1 base and J gave up 4 bases, with 13 bases separating them. CDR3 length: 15 residues. The CDR3 is CASSLETGRFYGYTF. As DNA, the CDR3 is TGTGCCAGCAGCTTAGAGACCGGACGGTTCTATGGCTACACCTTC.

This clonotype was observed at least ten times. V usage is TRBV15 and J usage is TRBJ1-5, with D possibly being TRBD1 (5 bases). The V end was cut by 3 bases, the J end by 3 bases, with 15 bases between. The CDR3 loop spans 16 amino acids. Germline-derived CDR1 and CDR2 are LNHNV and YYDKDF (reference sequence). Here the CDR3 reads CATSSGRDGYNQPQHF. DNA for the CDR3: TGTGCCACCAGCAGTGGGAGGGACGGATACAATCAGCCCCAGCATTTT.

This clonotype was recorded a few times. The chain carries TRBV6-1 and TRBJ2-1, with 9 bases identical to TRBD2. This CDR3 spans 21 amino acids. The V gene end was trimmed by 2 bases and the J gene end by 7 bases; junction bases not matched to a gene: 24. Germline assignment: CDR1 MNHNS and CDR2 SASEGT. CDR3 region: CASSEQPQVDVAGVASNEQFF. The DNA for the CDR3 is TGTGCCAGCAGTGAACAGCCGCAAGTGGATGTAGCGGGGGTCGCTAGTAATGAGCAGTTCTTC.

CDR3 sequence (DNA): TGTGCCAGCAGCTTAGGGCTTCGTCAGGGGTTGTACGAGCAGTACTTC. This sequence encodes CASSLGLRQGLYEQYF. The chain links TRBV7-2 to TRBJ2-7; tentatively, D is TRBD1 (6 bases). The CDR3 is made up of 16 amino acids. Trimming pared 1 base from V and 4 bases from J, leaving 17 bases between. Germline V gene data show CDR1 as SGHTA and CDR2 as FQGNSA.

This clonotype has only a few counts. This sequence joins TRBV7-9 and TRBJ1-2, with D tentatively TRBD1 (6 bases). CDR1 and CDR2 (germline): SEHNR, FQNEAQ (reference sequence). V dropped 3 bases and J dropped 8 bases, with 16 bases sitting between them. The CDR3 is made up of 14 amino acids. The CDR3, as DNA: TGTGCCAGCAGCTTGGTCAGGGGAATAGTGGGCTACACCTTC. This sequence encodes CASSLVRGIVGYTF.

In this sample, this clonotype turned up a few times. The chain joins TRBV7-9 to TRBJ1-1; D uncertain. V shed 5 bases and J shed 5 bases, with 12 bases lying between them. Germline V lookup: CDR1 SEHNR, CDR2 FQNEAQ (reference sequence). The CDR3 is 13 amino acids. The CDR3 bases are TGTGCCAGCAGCCCATTGGGAGGGACTGAAGCTTTCTTT. It translates to CASSPLGGTEAFF.

The chain joins TRBV12-3 or TRBV12-4 to TRBJ1-2; D gene unclear. The CDR3 has 14 amino acids. V shed 3 bases and J shed 1 base, with 9 bases lying between them. The CDR3 bases are TGTGCCAGCAGTTTCGGGGATTTTAACTATGGCTACACCTTC. It translates to CASSFGDFNYGYTF.

The chain links TRBV5-1 to TRBJ1-1; maybe TRBD1 (6 bases). The CDR3 covers 16 residues. V was trimmed by 7 bases and J by 5 bases, leaving 24 bases between them. Germline CDR1 reads SGHRS; CDR2 reads YFSETQ. Here the CDR3 reads CASSKGDTFVLTEAFF. In nucleotides, the CDR3 is TGCGCCAGCTCCAAGGGGGACACATTCGTTTTAACTGAAGCTTTCTTT.

This clonotype showed up just a few times. The chain combines TRBV4-2 with TRBJ2-3, with 9 bases fitting TRBD2. V was pared by 1 base and J by 4 bases, with 9 bases of the junction left unmatched. The CDR3 is made up of 17 amino acids. Germline V gene lookup returns CDR1 LGHNA and CDR2 YNFKEQ. CDR3 loop: CASSQVTSSGDADTQYF. CDR3 nucleotide sequence: TGTGCCAGCAGCCAAGTAACGTCTAGCGGGGACGCAGATACGCAGTATTTT.

The J gene is TRBJ2-6, the V gene TRBV12-3 or TRBV12-4; maybe TRBD2 (5 bases). The CDR3 extends over 13 amino acids. V shed 5 bases and J shed 7 bases, with 9 bases lying between them. The chain's CDR3 is CASSPSRANVLTF. In DNA, the CDR3 is TGTGCCAGCAGTCCTAGCCGAGCCAACGTCCTGACTTTC.

Ten or more counts support this clonotype. This chain connects TRBV3-1 to TRBJ1-6; D is unclear. Trimming cost V 4 bases and J 9 bases, with 22 bases left between them. Germline CDR1 reads LGHDT; CDR2 reads YNNKEL (reference sequence). The CDR3 loop spans 17 amino acids. CDR3 sequence: CASSRIRTKAQSSPLHF. CDR3 coding DNA: TGTGCCAGCAGCCGCATTAGGACCAAAGCACAGAGTTCACCCCTCCACTTT.

In this sample, this clonotype turned up a few times. The chain has TRBV4-2 and TRBJ1-2; TRBD1 is a possible D gene (5 bases). This CDR3 contains 14 residues. V was trimmed by 4 bases and J by 1 base, leaving 10 bases between them. The germline gives CDR1 LGHNA, CDR2 YNFKEQ. The CDR3: CASSPVTDNYGYTF. Written as DNA, the CDR3 is TGTGCCAGCAGCCCTGTGACAGATAACTATGGCTACACCTTC.